This T cell receptor beta chain was identified in a study of shared T cell receptors in the human thymus. Sequencing was performed with immunoSEQ multiplex PCR; in TCRdb, only in-frame clones are kept and a portion is missing. Of roughly 68,000 clones in the sample, about 96% were seen once. This clonotype originated in a human donor. The material sequenced was thymocytes.

CDR3: CASSQELRQGSKETQYF. CDR3 nucleotide sequence: TGTGCCAGCAGCCAAGAGCTTCGTCAGGGGTCCAAAGAGACCCAGTACTTC. V and J are TRBV4-2 and TRBJ2-5, with D perhaps matching TRBD1 (6 bases). The V end lost 0 bases, the J end lost 3 bases, and 17 bases lay between the germline ends. There are 17 residues in the CDR3. The germline gives CDR1 LGHNA, CDR2 YNFKEQ.